The subject of this entry is one T cell receptor beta chain. This entry comes from a study of T cells expressing NK-cell markers. Germline values: CDR1 DFQATT, CDR2 SNEGSKA (reference sequence). The CDR3 loop spans 14 amino acids. TCRdb reprocessed the 5' RACE reads, keeping one entry per CDR3 protein, no DNA. This repertoire includes 500,000 to 700,000 distinct CDR3 sequences. This receptor was identified in a man aged 18-30 years in good health. This chain joins TRBV20-1 and TRBJ2-3; the TRBD2 assignment by TCRdb is unverifiable without DNA. Material for sequencing was blood T cells: a sorted CD56 or NKG2C T cell subset, CD4+ or CD8+ T cells, or bulk PBMC T cells (not recorded which). CDR3: CSASPTSLTDTQYF.